This record covers a single T cell receptor beta chain. Its antigen is unidentified. A single base separates this from a much larger clone, so it may be a read error. This record belongs to a study of breast tumors, draining lymph nodes, adjacent tissues. Overall study findings and caveats: Luminal-like breast cancer showed significantly greater tumor-nontumor repertoire similarity than basal-like breast cancer did.

Using its own MiXCR run on the multiplex PCR reads, TCRdb lists one record per CDR3 protein. This sample carries 200,000 to 300,000 distinct CDR3 sequences, 30% of them seen once, and the ten largest clones take approximately 1%. J lost 8 bases, V lost 1 base, and 12 bases had no gene match. CDR1 SGHTA and CDR2 FQGNSA come from the germline V gene. The CDR3 spans 16 residues. Axillary draining lymph nodes of breast cancer patients supplied the node samples. This receptor was obtained from a female donor with breast cancer. Some clones in this sample may be carry-over from other donors' samples. Material for sequencing was axillary lymph node tissue. The chain combines TRBV7-2 with TRBJ2-3, with 7 bases matching TRBD2. The CDR3 sequence: CASSLGPSGREGTQYF. The CDR3, as DNA: TGTGCCAGCAGCTTAGGACCTAGCGGAAGGGAGGGTACGCAGTATTTT. The whole variable domain, remainder taken from reference TRBV7-2 and TRBJ2-3, is GAGVSQSPSNKVTEKGKDVELRCDPISGHTALYWYRQSLGQGLEFLIYFQGNSAPDKSGLPSDRFSAERTGGSVSTLTIQRTQQEDSAVYLCASSLGPSGREGTQYFGPGTRLTVL.